The 9 T cell receptor beta chains below all came from one sample that was sequenced in a study of T-cell reconstitution after alpha-beta-depleted transplantation in children. This sample's TCRbeta library carried unique molecular identifier barcodes. TCRdb processed the PCR reads anew with MiXCR; each CDR3 protein has one entry. The sample lists more than 90,000 distinct CDR3 sequences; around a tenth were seen once. The sample in question was PBMCs, obtained before TCRalphabeta/CD19-depleted stem cell transplant. These receptors were obtained from a boy younger than 10 with acute lymphoblastic leukemia, due to receive a stem cell transplant.

CDR3 nucleotide sequence: TGTGCCTCAATACAGGGGGACAAAAACATTCAGTACTTC. This sequence encodes CASIQGDKNIQYF. The V gene is TRBV6-6, the J gene TRBJ2-4; 8 nucleotides line up with TRBD1. The germline V gene encodes CDR1 MNHNY and CDR2 SVGAGI (reference sequence). This CDR3 spans 13 amino acids. The ends lost 11 bases at V and 3 bases at J; junction bases unmatched: 6.

The V call is TRBV7-4, the J call TRBJ2-1, with a tentative D call TRBD2 (5 bases). CDR3 size: 17 residues. The germline CDR1 and CDR2 sequences are SGHVT and SQSDAQ. The germline V and J ends were trimmed by 6 bases and 0 bases, with 18 bases remaining between them. The chain's CDR3 is CASSYIGLAGSYNEQFF. The CDR3 DNA reads TGTGCCAGCAGTTACATAGGACTGGCCGGCTCCTACAATGAGCAGTTCTTC.

V gene TRBV6-5 combines with J gene TRBJ1-4; D unresolved. CDR3 length equals 13 residues. Trimming cost V 2 bases and J 7 bases, with 8 bases left between them. Germline CDR1 and CDR2: MNHEY and SVGAGI. In DNA, the CDR3 is TGTGCCAGCAGTTACAGGGTTTTTGAAAAACTGTTTTTT. Amino acids: CASSYRVFEKLFF.

There are many counts of this clonotype. This chain uses TRBV6-1 with TRBJ2-3; 8 positions agree with TRBD2. In germline, CDR1 is MNHNS, CDR2 SASEGT. CDR3 size: 15 residues. Losses at the gene ends were 3 bases for V and 0 bases for J; bases not matched to a gene: 2. The DNA of the CDR3 is TGTGCCAGCAGTGACCAGCGGGGGAGCACAGATACGCAGTATTTT. Amino acids: CASSDQRGSTDTQYF.

This clonotype has just a few counts. V usage is TRBV7-9 and J usage is TRBJ2-2; D may match TRBD1 or TRBD2 (6 bases each). Germline V gives CDR1 SEHNR, CDR2 FQNEAQ (reference sequence). This CDR3 is 16 amino acids long. Trimming cost V 5 bases and J 7 bases, with 20 bases left between them. The chain's CDR3 is CASSPPPGGRGGELFF. CDR3 sequence (DNA): TGTGCCAGCAGCCCCCCCCCCGGGGGCCGTGGCGGGGAGCTGTTTTTT.

In its sample, this clonotype was seen many times. This chain connects TRBV5-1 to TRBJ2-1; TRBD2 aligns across 12 bases. Germline assignment: CDR1 SGHRS and CDR2 YFSETQ. V shed 0 bases and J 6 bases; nucleotides not matched to a gene: 10. The CDR3 extends over 18 amino acids. The CDR3 DNA follows: TGCGCCAGCAGCTTGGCTAGGACTAGCGGGACATTTGGCAATGAGCAGTTCTTC. Translation gives CASSLARTSGTFGNEQFF.

V gene TRBV5-5 combines with J gene TRBJ1-1, with D possibly matching TRBD1 (6 bases). Germline V gene lookup returns CDR1 SGHKS and CDR2 YYEKEE (reference sequence). The CDR3 extends over 15 amino acids. V lost 4 bases and J lost 1, with 14 bases in between. CDR3 amino acids: CASSLPTGANTEAFF. In nucleotides, the CDR3 is TGTGCCAGCAGCCTACCCACGGGGGCGAACACTGAAGCTTTCTTT.

This sequence joins TRBV4-2 and TRBJ1-1; maybe TRBD1 (5 bases). The germline V and J ends were trimmed by 5 bases and 1 base, with 14 bases remaining between them. The CDR3 is 15 residues long. CDR1 and CDR2 (germline): LGHNA, YNFKEQ. The CDR3 DNA sequence: TGTGCCAGCAGCACCCCCGGGGCGGCGAACACTGAAGCTTTCTTT. Encoded protein: CASSTPGAANTEAFF.

This clonotype was seen only a few times. The chain recombines TRBV7-3 with TRBJ2-2; the match to TRBD2 covers 7 bases. The CDR3 totals 18 residues. Trimming took 2 bases from V and 0 from J; bases not matched to a gene: 9. CDR1 and CDR2 from the germline V gene are SGHTA and FQGTGA. CDR3 sequence reads: CASSLYPLGGANTGELFF. The CDR3 nucleotides read TGTGCCAGCAGCTTATATCCCCTTGGGGGGGCGAACACCGGGGAGCTGTTTTTT. The full variable domain, completed using reference TRBV7-3 and TRBJ2-2, is GAGVSQTPSNKVTEKGKYVELRCDPISGHTALYWYRQSLGQGPEFLIYFQGTGAADDSGLPNDRFFAVRPEGSVSTLKIQRTERGDSAVYLCASSLYPLGGANTGELFFGEGSRLTVL.